A selection of T cell receptor beta chains follows, all from one sample in a study of shared clonotypes between healthy human individuals. Repertoires were generated with immunoSEQ multiplex PCR, while TCRdb's copy carries only in-frame clones and drops some. The sample yields about 820,000 clones, more than 85% seen once. The sequenced sample was naive CD8+ T cells sorted from blood. These TCRs come from a man aged 25-45 years in good health. Each CDR3 is given with its conserved first and last residue. Fields, in order: clone size, D gene, J gene, V gene, CDR3 DNA, CDR3 protein. D genes are given only for firm matches. Clone size, where shown, is once, few, many, or a class for clones that have expanded.

abundance: .
d_gene: TRBD2
j_gene: TRBJ2-7
v_gene: TRBV7-9
CDR3nt: TGTGCCAGCAGCGTGCCCGGGACTAGCGGGAGCTCCTACGAGCAGTACTTC
CDR3aa: CASSVPGTSGSSYEQYF

abundance: once
d_gene: .
j_gene: TRBJ2-5
v_gene: TRBV6-1
CDR3nt: TGTGCCAGCAGTTCGGATCGGGGGTACCAAGAGACCCAGTACTTC
CDR3aa: CASSSDRGYQETQYF

abundance: once
d_gene: TRBD2
j_gene: TRBJ2-2
v_gene: TRBV30
CDR3nt: TGTGCCTGGGGACTAGCGGGAGACACCGGGGAGCTGTTTTTT
CDR3aa: CAWGLAGDTGELFF

abundance: .
d_gene: .
j_gene: TRBJ2-1
v_gene: TRBV28
CDR3nt: TGTGCCAGCTCGGGGATCTCCTACAATGAGCAGTTCTTC
CDR3aa: CASSGISYNEQFF

abundance: .
d_gene: .
j_gene: TRBJ2-7
v_gene: TRBV6-5
CDR3nt: TGTGCCAGCAGACAGACTCGGGCCGGGTACGAGCAGTACTTC
CDR3aa: CASRQTRAGYEQYF

abundance: .
d_gene: .
j_gene: TRBJ2-1
v_gene: TRBV4-1
CDR3nt: TGCGCCAGCAGCCAAGAGGTGGGTGAGCAGTTCTTC
CDR3aa: CASSQEVGEQFF

abundance: .
d_gene: .
j_gene: TRBJ2-3
v_gene: TRBV15
CDR3nt: TGTGCCACCAGCAGAGATAACAGTCGCTATTACACAGATACGCAGTATTTT
CDR3aa: CATSRDNSRYYTDTQYF

abundance: .
d_gene: .
j_gene: TRBJ1-1
v_gene: TRBV7-9
CDR3nt: TGTGCCAGCAGCCCTAGAGAGCGGGACTCTGAAGCTTTCTTT
CDR3aa: CASSPRERDSEAFF

abundance: few
d_gene: .
j_gene: TRBJ2-3
v_gene: TRBV9
CDR3nt: TGTGCCAGCAGCGTAGGAACAGATACGCAGTATTTT
CDR3aa: CASSVGTDTQYF

abundance: .
d_gene: .
j_gene: TRBJ2-3
v_gene: TRBV19
CDR3nt: TGTGCCAGTAGTTCAGAGACTAGCACAGATACGCAGTATTTT
CDR3aa: CASSSETSTDTQYF

abundance: .
d_gene: .
j_gene: TRBJ2-1
v_gene: TRBV10-2
CDR3nt: TGCGCCAGCAGTGATTCTAGCGATGAGCAGTTCTTC
CDR3aa: CASSDSSDEQFF

abundance: .
d_gene: .
j_gene: TRBJ2-1
v_gene: TRBV9
CDR3nt: TGTGCCAGCAGCGCTCATTCGGAGGTGGAGGGAAGGGATGAGCAGTTCTTC
CDR3aa: CASSAHSEVEGRDEQFF

abundance: once
d_gene: .
j_gene: TRBJ1-1
v_gene: TRBV27
CDR3nt: TGTGCCAGCTCAGTCTCAGGGGATACCACTGAAGCTTTCTTT
CDR3aa: CASSVSGDTTEAFF

abundance: .
d_gene: TRBD2
j_gene: TRBJ2-1
v_gene: TRBV19
CDR3nt: TGTGCCAGTAGTACGGGACTAGCGGGAGTCAATGAGCAGTTCTTC
CDR3aa: CASSTGLAGVNEQFF

abundance: .
d_gene: TRBD2
j_gene: TRBJ2-7
v_gene: TRBV13
CDR3nt: TGTGCCAGCAGCCCCGGTCTAGCGGGAGGCTACGAGCAGTACTTC
CDR3aa: CASSPGLAGGYEQYF

abundance: .
d_gene: .
j_gene: TRBJ2-1
v_gene: TRBV7-2
CDR3nt: TGTGCCAGCAGCTCCATGAACGACAGGTTTAATGAGCAGTTCTTC
CDR3aa: CASSSMNDRFNEQFF

abundance: .
d_gene: TRBD1
j_gene: TRBJ1-1
v_gene: TRBV7-9
CDR3nt: TGTGCCAGCAGCTTAAGACAGGGGAACACTGAAGCTTTCTTT
CDR3aa: CASSLRQGNTEAFF

abundance: .
d_gene: .
j_gene: TRBJ1-1
v_gene: TRBV18
CDR3nt: TGTGCCAGCTCACAACCACAGAGTGAAGCTTTCTTT
CDR3aa: CASSQPQSEAFF

abundance: .
d_gene: TRBD2
j_gene: TRBJ2-3
v_gene: TRBV7-2
CDR3nt: TGTGCCAGCAGCTCCCGACGGGCGGGAGGTACGCAGTATTTT
CDR3aa: CASSSRRAGGTQYF

abundance: once
d_gene: .
j_gene: TRBJ2-1
v_gene: TRBV30
CDR3nt: TGTGCCTGGAGCCCGCCCTGGGGGGGCCCATATCATGAGCAGTTCTTC
CDR3aa: CAWSPPWGGPYHEQFF

abundance: .
d_gene: TRBD2
j_gene: TRBJ2-5
v_gene: TRBV5-1
CDR3nt: TGCGCCAGCAGAGAAGGACTAGCGGGAGCGGAGACCCAGTACTTC
CDR3aa: CASREGLAGAETQYF

abundance: .
d_gene: TRBD1
j_gene: TRBJ1-1
v_gene: TRBV29-1
CDR3nt: TGCAGCGCCCGACAGGGGGAATGGACTGAAGCTTTCTTT
CDR3aa: CSARQGEWTEAFF

abundance: .
d_gene: .
j_gene: TRBJ1-2
v_gene: TRBV9
CDR3nt: TGTGCCAGCAGTGGAATAGGCTACACCTTC
CDR3aa: CASSGIGYTF

abundance: once
d_gene: TRBD1
j_gene: TRBJ1-5
v_gene: TRBV5-8
CDR3nt: TGTGCCAGCAGCTTGGAGGGCGGGACAGGGAAATATCCCAATCAGCCCCAGCATTTT
CDR3aa: CASSLEGGTGKYPNQPQHF

abundance: .
d_gene: .
j_gene: TRBJ1-1
v_gene: TRBV6-5
CDR3nt: TGTGCCAGCAGTTACGGCAATGAGGCTTTCTTT
CDR3aa: CASSYGNEAFF

abundance: .
d_gene: TRBD2
j_gene: TRBJ2-7
v_gene: TRBV10-3
CDR3nt: TGTGCCATCAGTGAGTCGGGTAGCGGGAGCGGAGTTACAGACTACGAGCAGTACTTC
CDR3aa: CAISESGSGSGVTDYEQYF

abundance: .
d_gene: TRBD2
j_gene: TRBJ2-6
v_gene: TRBV4-3
CDR3nt: TGCGCCAGCAGCCAAGACGGAGCGGGAGCGACCTCTGGGGCCAACGTCCTGACTTTC
CDR3aa: CASSQDGAGATSGANVLTF

abundance: .
d_gene: TRBD2
j_gene: TRBJ2-7
v_gene: TRBV28
CDR3nt: TGTGCCAGCAACGCGGGGCTAGCGGGAGTGTACGAGCAGTACTTC
CDR3aa: CASNAGLAGVYEQYF

abundance: many
d_gene: .
j_gene: TRBJ1-2
v_gene: TRBV11-2
CDR3nt: TGTGCCAGCAGCCCCATTAGCTATGGCTACACCTTC
CDR3aa: CASSPISYGYTF

abundance: .
d_gene: TRBD1
j_gene: TRBJ1-3
v_gene: TRBV27
CDR3nt: TGTGCCAGCAGAAGGACAGGGGGCTTTGGAAACACCATATATTTT
CDR3aa: CASRRTGGFGNTIYF

abundance: .
d_gene: .
j_gene: TRBJ1-1
v_gene: TRBV4-3
CDR3nt: TGCGCCAGCAGCCTCAACAGGCAGAACACTGAAGCTTTCTTT
CDR3aa: CASSLNRQNTEAFF

abundance: once
d_gene: .
j_gene: TRBJ1-2
v_gene: TRBV29-1
CDR3nt: TGCAGCGTTGCGGGGGATGACTATGGCTACACCTTC
CDR3aa: CSVAGDDYGYTF

abundance: .
d_gene: .
j_gene: TRBJ2-3
v_gene: TRBV9
CDR3nt: TGTGCCAGCAGCGTAGGAACGGATACGCAGTATTTT
CDR3aa: CASSVGTDTQYF

abundance: once
d_gene: .
j_gene: TRBJ2-7
v_gene: TRBV2
CDR3nt: TGTGCCAGCAGTGACGCCCGCTACGAGCAGTACTTC
CDR3aa: CASSDARYEQYF

abundance: .
d_gene: TRBD2
j_gene: TRBJ2-3
v_gene: TRBV5-1
CDR3nt: TGCGCCAGCAGTCAACTAGCGGGAGGGCAGGGGACGCAGTATTTT
CDR3aa: CASSQLAGGQGTQYF

abundance: once
d_gene: .
j_gene: TRBJ2-1
v_gene: TRBV7-9
CDR3nt: TGTGCCAGCAGCCCTGTGGGCGGGAAATCCTACAATGAGCAGTTCTTC
CDR3aa: CASSPVGGKSYNEQFF

abundance: .
d_gene: TRBD1
j_gene: TRBJ2-7
v_gene: TRBV5-1
CDR3nt: TGCGCCAGCAGCTCCGGGACAGGGCTCTACGAGCAGTACTTC
CDR3aa: CASSSGTGLYEQYF

abundance: .
d_gene: .
j_gene: TRBJ2-1
v_gene: TRBV7-6
CDR3nt: TGTGCCAGCAGCCCCGGGAGTATCAATGAGCAGTTCTTC
CDR3aa: CASSPGSINEQFF

abundance: .
d_gene: .
j_gene: TRBJ2-1
v_gene: TRBV27
CDR3nt: TGTGCCAGCGGTAGTAGCGGATACAATGAGCAGTTCTTC
CDR3aa: CASGSSGYNEQFF

abundance: .
d_gene: TRBD2
j_gene: TRBJ2-3
v_gene: TRBV28
CDR3nt: TGTGCCAGCAGCTCCCTGGAGCGGGACTATCGTAGCACAGATACGCAGTATTTT
CDR3aa: CASSSLERDYRSTDTQYF

abundance: .
d_gene: .
j_gene: TRBJ2-7
v_gene: TRBV4-2
CDR3nt: TGTGCCAGCGGCCGGACTGCCGTGGACGAGCAGTACTTC
CDR3aa: CASGRTAVDEQYF

abundance: .
d_gene: .
j_gene: TRBJ2-7
v_gene: TRBV6-1
CDR3nt: TGTGCCAGCAGTAAGATTCAGGTCCAGGGCCTATCTAAGTACTTC
CDR3aa: CASSKIQVQGLSKYF

abundance: .
d_gene: .
j_gene: TRBJ2-3
v_gene: TRBV27
CDR3nt: TGTGCCAGCAGTTTCGCCTCCGGAGATACGCAGTATTTT
CDR3aa: CASSFASGDTQYF

abundance: .
d_gene: .
j_gene: TRBJ1-5
v_gene: TRBV4-3
CDR3nt: TGCGCCAGCAGCCAAGATTGGGGAAGTCAGCCCCAGCATTTT
CDR3aa: CASSQDWGSQPQHF

abundance: .
d_gene: .
j_gene: TRBJ2-7
v_gene: TRBV27
CDR3nt: TGTGCCAGCAGTTCCACTCTGCTCCGGGGGCTAAGCTCCTACGAGCAGTACTTC
CDR3aa: CASSSTLLRGLSSYEQYF

abundance: .
d_gene: .
j_gene: TRBJ2-3
v_gene: TRBV19
CDR3nt: TGTGCCAGTATTGGGACGACAACTACGCAGTATTTT
CDR3aa: CASIGTTTTQYF

abundance: .
d_gene: .
j_gene: TRBJ2-7
v_gene: TRBV19
CDR3nt: TGTGCCAGTAGTATGGACGGGAGCAACGAGCAGTACTTC
CDR3aa: CASSMDGSNEQYF

abundance: .
d_gene: .
j_gene: TRBJ2-3
v_gene: TRBV7-8
CDR3nt: TGTGCCAGCAGCTTAGCGGCCGGTAAAGATACGCAGTATTTT
CDR3aa: CASSLAAGKDTQYF

abundance: .
d_gene: .
j_gene: TRBJ2-5
v_gene: TRBV6-5
CDR3nt: TGTGCCAGCAGTTACACCGAACTTGGGACCCAGTACTTC
CDR3aa: CASSYTELGTQYF